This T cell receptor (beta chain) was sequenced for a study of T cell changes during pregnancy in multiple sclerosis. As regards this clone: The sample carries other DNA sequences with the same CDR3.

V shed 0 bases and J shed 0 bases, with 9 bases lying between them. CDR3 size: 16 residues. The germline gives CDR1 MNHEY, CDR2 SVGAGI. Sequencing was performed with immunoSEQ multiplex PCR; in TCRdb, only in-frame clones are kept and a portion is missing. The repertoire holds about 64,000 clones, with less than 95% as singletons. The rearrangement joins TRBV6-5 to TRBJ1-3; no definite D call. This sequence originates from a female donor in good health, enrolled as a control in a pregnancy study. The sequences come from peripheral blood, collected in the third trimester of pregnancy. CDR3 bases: TGTGCCAGCAGTTACTCGAGGGCCAGCTCTGGAAACACCATATATTTT. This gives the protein CASSYSRASSGNTIYF.